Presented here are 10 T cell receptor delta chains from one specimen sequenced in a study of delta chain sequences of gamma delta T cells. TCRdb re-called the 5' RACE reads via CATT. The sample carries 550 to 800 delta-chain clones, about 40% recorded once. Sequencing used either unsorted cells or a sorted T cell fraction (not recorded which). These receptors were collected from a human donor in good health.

Here the CDR3 reads CACDTVTGGNAQGLGDVWRHSRELIF. The CDR3 region has the DNA TGTGCCTGTGACACCGTAACTGGGGGGAATGCCCAGGGGCTGGGGGATGTCTGGCGCCATTCAAGGGAACTCATCTTT. This chain connects TRDV2 to TRDJ1; 9 bases match TRDD3. The CDR3 totals 26 residues. Germline-derived CDR1 and CDR2 are GEAIGNYY and EKD. V lost 0 bases and J lost 9; bases outside the gene matches: 43.

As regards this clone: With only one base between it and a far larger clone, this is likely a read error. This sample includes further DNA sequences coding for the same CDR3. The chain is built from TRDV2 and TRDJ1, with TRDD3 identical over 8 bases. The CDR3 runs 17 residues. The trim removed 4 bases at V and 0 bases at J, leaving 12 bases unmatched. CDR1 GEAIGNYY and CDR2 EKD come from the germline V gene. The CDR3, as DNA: TGTGCCTGTGATAAACTGGGGGGCGGGGGGTACACCGATAAACTCATCTTT. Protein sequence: CACDKLGGGGYTDKLIF.

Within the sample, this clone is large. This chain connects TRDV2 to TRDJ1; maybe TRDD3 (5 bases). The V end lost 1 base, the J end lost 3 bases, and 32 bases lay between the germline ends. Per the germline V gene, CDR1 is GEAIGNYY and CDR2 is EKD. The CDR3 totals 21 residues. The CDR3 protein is CACDTMNMGTGISNAADKLIF. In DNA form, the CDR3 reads TGTGCCTGTGACACGATGAACATGGGCACTGGTATCAGTAATGCGGCCGATAAACTCATCTTT.

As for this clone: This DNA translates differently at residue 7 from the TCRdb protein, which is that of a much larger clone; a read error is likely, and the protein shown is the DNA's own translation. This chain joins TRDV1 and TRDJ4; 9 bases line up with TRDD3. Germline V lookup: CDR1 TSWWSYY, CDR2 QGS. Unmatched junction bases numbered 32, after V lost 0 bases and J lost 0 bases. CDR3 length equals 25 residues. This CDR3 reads CALGELSQTTGWGMEGVSCARPLIF. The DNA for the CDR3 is TGTGCTCTTGGGGAACTAAGCCAGACCACGGGCTGGGGGATGGAAGGCGTCAGCTGTGCCAGACCCCTGATCTTT.

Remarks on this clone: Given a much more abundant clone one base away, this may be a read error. In nucleotides, the CDR3 is TGTGCCTGTGACAGGCTACCTTCAATCTGGGGGAACGATCGACGAAGAGGGGATAAACTCATCTTT. Its translation is CACDRLPSIWGNDRRRGDKLIF. The rearrangement links TRDV2 to TRDJ1; 8 bases fit TRDD3. CDR3 size: 22 residues. V trimming: 2 bases; J trimming: 5 bases; junction bases outside the gene matches: 30. In germline, CDR1 is GEAIGNYY, CDR2 EKD.

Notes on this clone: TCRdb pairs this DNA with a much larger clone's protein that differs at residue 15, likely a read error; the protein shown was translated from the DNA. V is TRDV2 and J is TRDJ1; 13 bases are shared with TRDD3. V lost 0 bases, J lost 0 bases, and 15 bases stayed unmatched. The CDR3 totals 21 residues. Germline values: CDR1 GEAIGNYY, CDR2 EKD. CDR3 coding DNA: TGTGCCTGTGACACCGTTACTGGGGGATACGCCTCCCCTCATTACACCGATAAACTCATCTTT. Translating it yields CACDTVTGGYASPHYTDKLIF.

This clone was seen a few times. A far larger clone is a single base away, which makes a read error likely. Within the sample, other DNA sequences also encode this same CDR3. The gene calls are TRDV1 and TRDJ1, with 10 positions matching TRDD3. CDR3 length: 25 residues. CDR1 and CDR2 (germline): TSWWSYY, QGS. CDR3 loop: CALGNNAQFLLPRYRGGYGEDKLIF. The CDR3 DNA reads TGTGCTCTTGGGAACAACGCCCAATTCCTACTCCCACGGTATCGAGGGGGATACGGAGAGGATAAGCTCATCTTT.

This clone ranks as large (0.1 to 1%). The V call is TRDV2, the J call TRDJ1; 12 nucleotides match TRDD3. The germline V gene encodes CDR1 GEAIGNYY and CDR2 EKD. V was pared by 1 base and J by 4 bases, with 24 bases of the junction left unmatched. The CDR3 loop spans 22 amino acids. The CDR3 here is CACDTVRPFGRRLGDTGDKLIF. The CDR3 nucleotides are TGTGCCTGTGACACTGTAAGACCCTTCGGTCGGCGACTGGGGGATACCGGCGATAAACTCATCTTT.

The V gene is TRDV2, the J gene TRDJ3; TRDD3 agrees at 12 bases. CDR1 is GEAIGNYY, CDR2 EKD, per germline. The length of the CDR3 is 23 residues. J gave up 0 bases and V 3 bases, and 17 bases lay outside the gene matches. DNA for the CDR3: TGTGCCTGTGACCCGCTTTGGTCCGGGACTGGGGGATACAGCTCCTGGGACACCCGACAGATGTTTTTC. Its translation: CACDPLWSGTGGYSSWDTRQMFF.

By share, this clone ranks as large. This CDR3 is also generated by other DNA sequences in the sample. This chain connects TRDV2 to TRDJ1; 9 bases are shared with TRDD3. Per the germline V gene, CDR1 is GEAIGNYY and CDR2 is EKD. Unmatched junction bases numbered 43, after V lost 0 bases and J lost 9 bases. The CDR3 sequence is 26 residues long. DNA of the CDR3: TGTGCCTGTGACACCGTCCTGGGGAGGAATGCCCAGGGGCTGGGGGATGTCTGGCGCCATTCAAGGGAACTCATCTTT. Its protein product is CACDTVLGRNAQGLGDVWRHSRELIF.